This record looks at one T cell receptor (beta chain) sequence and its context. The antigen remains unidentified. In all sorted populations, purity surpassed 98%. This sample was taken from a study of beta chain features in type 1 diabetes. The CDR3 contains 13 residues. V lost 3 bases to trimming and J lost 5 bases, with 8 bases between them. Germline V gives CDR1 SGHTA, CDR2 FQGTGA. Expressed TCRB transcripts were sequenced because the entire RNA isolate underwent reverse transcription. Measured with immunoSEQ multiplex PCR; TCRdb has only the in-frame clones, and not every one. The data hold about 260,000 clones, with about 24% observed a single time. General study points: Moderate but significant shortening of TCRB CDR3s was recorded in all four CD4+ subsets from Type 1 diabetes patients. When VDJ junctions were examined, type 1 diabetes patients showed fewer insertions and more deletions.

The sample taken for sequencing was naive CD4+ T cells from blood. This chain joins TRBV7-3 and TRBJ1-5; D unclear. The source of this sequence is a woman aged 25 to 45 with type 1 diabetes. The CDR3 protein is CASSFRMDQPQHF. The CDR3 region has the DNA TGTGCCAGCAGCTTCAGGATGGATCAGCCCCAGCATTTT.